The 21 T cell receptor beta chains listed next were all sequenced from one sample in a study of shared clonotypes between healthy human individuals. Naivety among CD8 cells was defined by CD45RO negativity and positive CCR7 selection, thereby excluding terminally differentiated effector memory CD45RA+ cells. Assay used: immunoSEQ multiplex PCR; TCRdb lists only in-frame clones, some missing. The sample consists of more than 2 million clones, about 93% of them appearing once. Sequenced input: naive CD8+ T cells from PBMCs. The receptors shown here come from a young man in good health. Some clones in this sample may be carry-over from other donors' samples.

The chain employs TRBV27 and TRBJ2-7; TRBD2 agrees at 14 bases. Germline values: CDR1 MNHEY, CDR2 SMNVEV (reference sequence). The CDR3 covers 16 residues. V trimming: 5 bases; J trimming: 6 bases; junction bases outside the gene matches: 9. The CDR3 sequence is CASSGTSGSVPVEQYF. CDR3 DNA sequence: TGTGCCAGCAGTGGGACTAGCGGGAGTGTTCCGGTCGAGCAGTACTTC.

The rearrangement uses TRBV7-6 and TRBJ2-7; D is ambiguous. The CDR3 covers 13 residues. V was clipped by 5 bases and J by 4 bases, with 12 bases between them. In germline, CDR1 is SGHVS, CDR2 FNYEAQ. CDR3 nucleotide sequence: TGTGCCAGCAGCCTAAGATTGGAGTACGAGCAGTACTTC. This translates into CASSLRLEYEQYF.

The chain employs TRBV6-1 and TRBJ2-7; D is uncertain. V was pared by 4 bases and J by 4 bases, with 11 bases between. The germline CDR1 and CDR2 sequences are MNHNS and SASEGT. This CDR3 contains 13 residues. Here the CDR3 reads CASSALLEYEQYF. CDR3 nucleotides: TGTGCCAGCAGTGCATTACTTGAGTACGAGCAGTACTTC.

The genes are TRBV2 and TRBJ1-5; D gene unclear. The CDR3 is 15 amino acids. Germline CDR1 reads SNHLY; CDR2 reads FYNNEI. V was shortened by 1 base and J by 5 bases, with 12 bases between the two germline ends. The CDR3 DNA reads as TGTGCCAGCAGTGAAGGTGTATCCTGGGATCAGCCCCAGCATTTT. Translated, it gives CASSEGVSWDQPQHF.

About this clone itself: The sample carries other DNA sequences with the same CDR3. The rearrangement uses TRBV11-2 and TRBJ2-7; maybe TRBD2 (6 bases). V was cut by 9 bases and J by 2 bases, with 14 bases left in between. The CDR3 spans 13 residues. Per the germline V gene, CDR1 is SGHAT and CDR2 is FQNNGV. This CDR3 is CASSRTGAYEQYF. The CDR3 DNA reads TGTGCCAGTTCTAGGACGGGAGCCTACGAGCAGTACTTC.

By share, this clone ranks as medium-sized (0.01 to 0.1%). The same CDR3 arises from other DNA sequences in this sample as well. The J gene is TRBJ1-1, the V gene TRBV14, with TRBD1 as a possible D gene (5 bases). Germline CDR1 reads SGHDN; CDR2 reads FVKESK. Trimming cost V 3 bases and J 1 base, with 6 bases left between them. There are 13 residues in the CDR3. CDR3 nucleotides: TGTGCCAGCAGCCAGGGACGGAACACTGAAGCTTTCTTT. Its translation is CASSQGRNTEAFF.

The chain has TRBV28 and TRBJ2-7, with 11 bases fitting TRBD2. From germline, CDR1 is MDHEN and CDR2 SYDVKM. V gave up 5 bases and J gave up 0 bases; unmatched junction bases: 9. This CDR3 region has 17 residues. CDR3 sequence (DNA): TGTGCCAGCAGTCTACCTTCCGGGACTAGCGGCTCCTACGAGCAGTACTTC. Translated: CASSLPSGTSGSYEQYF. Looking up the rest from reference TRBV28 and TRBJ2-7 gives the full variable domain: DVKVTQSSRYLVKRTGEKVFLECVQDMDHENMFWYRQDPGLGLRLIYFSYDVKMKEKGDIPEGYSVSREKKERFSLILESASTNQTSMYLCASSLPSGTSGSYEQYFGPGTRLTVT.

This rearrangement joins TRBV9 to TRBJ1-2; no definite D call. There are 11 residues in the CDR3. V was shortened by 4 bases and J by 6 bases, with 7 bases between the two germline ends. CDR1 and CDR2 (germline): SGDLS, YYNGEE. The CDR3 here is CASSHSHGYTF. The CDR3 region has the DNA TGTGCCAGCAGCCACTCACATGGCTACACCTTC.

This chain uses TRBV27 with TRBJ2-1; D remains unclear. Germline V gene data show CDR1 as MNHEY and CDR2 as SMNVEV (reference sequence). The CDR3 extends over 14 amino acids. Trimming left V 8 bases short and J 6 bases short, with 17 bases between. Written as DNA, the CDR3 is TGTGCCAGCCATCCTTTCCTCCCCTCCAATGAGCAGTTCTTC. Its translation: CASHPFLPSNEQFF.

In DNA, the CDR3 is TGTGCCAGTGCTCTAAGACTAGCGGGAAACAATGAGCAGTTCTTC. It encodes CASALRLAGNNEQFF. This chain uses TRBV19 with TRBJ2-1, with TRBD2 identical over 11 bases. This CDR3 spans 15 amino acids. J was trimmed by 5 bases and V by 8 bases; bases with no gene match: 8. The germline V gene encodes CDR1 LNHDA and CDR2 SQIVND (reference sequence).

The rearrangement joins TRBV7-9 to TRBJ2-1, with 7 bases matching TRBD1. V dropped 5 bases and J dropped 7; count of bases not matched to a gene: 14. CDR1 is SEHNR and CDR2 is FQNEAQ in the germline V gene (reference sequence). This CDR3 is built from 16 residues. The CDR3 is CASSLNSGEGANEQFF. The CDR3 bases are TGTGCCAGCAGCCTAAACAGCGGAGAGGGGGCGAATGAGCAGTTCTTC.

The J gene is TRBJ2-3, the V gene TRBV19; 13 bases agree with TRBD2. This CDR3 comprises 16 residues. V was clipped by 5 bases and J by 4 bases; unmatched bases: 6. Germline-derived CDR1 and CDR2 are LNHDA and SQIVND (reference sequence). CDR3 nucleotides: TGTGCCAGTAGTGGGACTAGCGGGATGTCCGCAGATACGCAGTATTTT. It specifies CASSGTSGMSADTQYF.

The J gene is TRBJ2-6, the V gene TRBV27; D is unresolved. Germline CDR1 MNHEY, CDR2 SMNVEV (reference sequence). V dropped 3 bases and J dropped 0 bases, with 15 bases sitting between them. The CDR3 consists of 18 residues. In nucleotides, the CDR3 is TGTGCCAGCAGTTTCTTGGAAGGAGTCACCTCTGGGGCCAACGTCCTGACTTTC. The encoded protein is CASSFLEGVTSGANVLTF.

This chain connects TRBV27 to TRBJ2-5; 14 bases are a match to TRBD2. The CDR3 contains 15 residues. CDR1 and CDR2 (germline): MNHEY, SMNVEV (reference sequence). The J segment lost 6 bases and the V segment lost 5 bases, leaving 5 bases of the junction unmatched. The CDR3 here is CASSPGTSGSKTQYF. CDR3 nucleotide sequence: TGTGCCAGCAGTCCTGGGACTAGCGGGAGTAAGACCCAGTACTTC.

CDR3 in DNA: TGTGCCAGCAGAGCCGGGCCCTCACCCACTCGCGAGCAGTACTTC. Translating gives CASRAGPSPTREQYF. The rearrangement joins TRBV6-5 to TRBJ2-7; no firm D call. V was cut by 6 bases and J by 6 bases, with 21 bases left in between. Per the germline V gene, CDR1 is MNHEY and CDR2 is SVGAGI. CDR3 size: 15 residues.

The rearrangement joins TRBV21-1 to TRBJ2-1; the table's D call of TRBD2 was not tested on the DNA. TRBV21-1 is a pseudogene. The CDR3 runs to 15 residues. The CDR3 bases are TGTGCCAGCACTTATAGGAGACTAGCGGAACCAGAGCAGTTCTTC. It encodes CASTYRRLAEPEQFF.

This clone is a singleton in its sample. The chain combines TRBV28 with TRBJ2-1; D perhaps matches TRBD1 (6 bases). This CDR3 is built from 14 residues. CDR1 is MDHEN, CDR2 SYDVKM, per germline. The V end was cut by 6 bases, the J end by 6 bases, with 15 bases between. In DNA form, the CDR3 reads TGTGCCAGCAGGGCAACAGGGTTAGGCAATGAGCAGTTCTTC. This gives the protein CASRATGLGNEQFF.

This rearrangement joins TRBV27 to TRBJ1-5; D may be TRBD1 (5 bases). Germline assignment: CDR1 MNHEY and CDR2 SMNVEV (reference sequence). The CDR3 spans 14 residues. V lost 1 base and J 5 bases, leaving 9 bases between the germline ends. The CDR3 DNA sequence: TGTGCCAGCAGTTTATTCAGGGCGGATCAGCCCCAGCATTTT. Amino acids: CASSLFRADQPQHF.

This sequence joins TRBV15 and TRBJ2-7, with D perhaps given as TRBD1 or TRBD2 (5 bases each). Germline-derived CDR1 and CDR2 are LNHNV and YYDKDF (reference sequence). V lost 4 bases and J lost 6, with 25 bases in between. CDR3 length: 17 amino acids. CDR3 nucleotides: TGTGCCACCAGCACCCCGGGACGCTTCGGAGAAGGGAGCGAGCAGTACTTC. This sequence encodes CATSTPGRFGEGSEQYF.

The rearrangement links TRBV5-1 to TRBJ1-1; possibly TRBD1 for D (5 bases). Trimming took 1 base from V and 6 from J, leaving 16 bases between them. Germline V gives CDR1 SGHRS, CDR2 YFSETQ. The CDR3 runs 15 residues. The CDR3 loop reads CASSLPPTGRPEAFF. The CDR3 DNA follows: TGCGCCAGCAGCTTGCCGCCGACGGGGCGGCCTGAAGCTTTCTTT.

The chain has TRBV5-1 and TRBJ2-7; weak D call: TRBD2 (6 bases). Germline assignment: CDR1 SGHRS and CDR2 YFSETQ. V was shortened by 4 bases and J by 3 bases, with 14 bases between the two germline ends. This CDR3 has 14 residues. This CDR3 reads CASSAGRDFYEQYF. The CDR3 DNA follows: TGCGCCAGCAGCGCGGGACGGGATTTCTACGAGCAGTACTTC.